A selection of T cell receptor beta chains follows, all from one sample in a study of T cell responses to AZD1222 COVID-19 vaccine. The assay was immunoSEQ multiplex PCR, and TCRdb's table has in-frame clones only and misses some. Of 95,000 to 150,000 clones listed, approximately 89% are singletons. This sample comprised peripheral blood, obtained on day 0 of AZD1222 vaccination. Source of these receptors: an adult in good health. Each CDR3 is given with its conserved first and last residue. The order of the fields is D gene, clone size, V gene, J gene, CDR3 DNA, CDR3 protein. The D gene is left open where the match is weak. The size of a clone is reported for some rows only, either as once, few or many, or as a class for expanded clones.

.	.	TRBV19	TRBJ2-1	TGTGCCAGTAGTGCAAGACAGAGCTCCTACAATGAGCAGTTCTTC	CASSARQSSYNEQFF
.	.	TRBV30	TRBJ1-6	TGTGCCTGGAGTGCAGGATTACAATCACCCCTCCACTTT	CAWSAGLQSPLHF
.	.	TRBV9	TRBJ1-5	TGTGCCAGCGGTCCGGGGGGAGTCCTGGGCAATCAGCCCCAGCATTTT	CASGPGGVLGNQPQHF
.	few	TRBV7-8	TRBJ1-4	TGTGCCAGCAGCCCCCCTGACGATGAAAAACTGTTTTTT	CASSPPDDEKLFF
.	.	TRBV7-2	TRBJ2-2	TGTGCCAGCAGCTTAGCGCTGGGGACCGGGGAGCTGTTTTTT	CASSLALGTGELFF
TRBD1	.	TRBV19	TRBJ1-5	TGTGCCAGTGCCCCGGACAGGGGAATGGATCAGCCCCAGCATTTT	CASAPDRGMDQPQHF
.	.	TRBV27	TRBJ2-2	TGTGCCAGCAGTCCCTTCGGAGCTAACGTTGACACCGGGGAGCTGTTTTTT	CASSPFGANVDTGELFF
.	.	TRBV5-1	TRBJ1-1	TGCGCCAGCAGGCGGGACGGATCGAACACTGAAGCTTTCTTT	CASRRDGSNTEAFF
TRBD2	.	TRBV5-8	TRBJ2-1	TGTGCCAGCAGCTTGTTCAGGGGACTAGCGGGAGTCTCCTACAATGAGCAGTTCTTC	CASSLFRGLAGVSYNEQFF
TRBD2	few	TRBV6-1	TRBJ2-7	TGTGCCAGCAGTGATTTGCTGAATAGCGGGGGGGGCCCCTACGAGCAGTACTTC	CASSDLLNSGGGPYEQYF
TRBD2	.	TRBV7-9	TRBJ2-1	TGTGCCAGCAGCTCGACTAGCGGGAACAATGAGCAGTTCTTC	CASSSTSGNNEQFF
.	few	TRBV12-3/TRBV12-4	TRBJ1-4	TGTGCCAGCAGTCTAGCAACTAATGAAAAACTGTTTTTT	CASSLATNEKLFF
.	.	TRBV29-1	TRBJ1-2	TGCAGCGTTGAAAAAGGGGCGGCGGCTGGCTACACCTTC	CSVEKGAAAGYTF
.	.	TRBV11-2	TRBJ2-7	TGTGCCAGCAGCCGGCACGGGAGTAGGTACGAGCAGTACTTC	CASSRHGSRYEQYF
TRBD1	.	TRBV6-5	TRBJ2-1	TGTGCCAGCAGACACCGGGACAGCAATGAGCAGTTCTTC	CASRHRDSNEQFF
.	.	TRBV11-2	TRBJ1-4	TGTGCCAGCAGGACGACTTTAGGGGGATCGGAGGGAAAACTGTTTTTT	CASRTTLGGSEGKLFF
.	once	TRBV10-3	TRBJ2-7	TGTGCCATCAGTGCCATAAGGACAGCAACCTACGAGCAGTACTTC	CAISAIRTATYEQYF
.	.	TRBV6-5	TRBJ2-7	TGTGCCAGCAGGATCGACAGCCACCCCTCCGAGCAGTACTTC	CASRIDSHPSEQYF
.	.	TRBV23-1	TRBJ1-5	TGCGCCAGCAGTCACAAATCCTTACAGGGAATTTGCAATCAGCCCCAGCATTTT	CASSHKSLQGICNQPQHF
.	.	TRBV9	TRBJ2-1	TGTGCCAGCAGCGTAGTTCCTGGGGGGCAACAGTTCTTC	CASSVVPGGQQFF
.	.	TRBV9	TRBJ1-1	TGTGCCAGCAGCGTAGTGGGGAGTAACACTGAAGCTTTCTTT	CASSVVGSNTEAFF
.	.	TRBV2	TRBJ1-6	TGTGCCAGCAGTGACACACGCCGGAATTCACCCCTCCACTTT	CASSDTRRNSPLHF
.	.	TRBV28	TRBJ1-2	TGTGCCAGCAGACAGGGTTATGGCTACACCTTC	CASRQGYGYTF
TRBD1	.	TRBV7-8	TRBJ2-2	TGTGCCAGCAGCCCCCGGGACAGGGGGCTTGGGGAGCTGTTTTTT	CASSPRDRGLGELFF
.	.	TRBV2	TRBJ2-3	TGTGCCAGCACAGATCGCTCAGATACGCAGTATTTT	CASTDRSDTQYF
TRBD2	.	TRBV7-8	TRBJ2-7	TGTGCCAGCAGCTTTAGCGGGAGAACCTCCTACGAGCAGTACTTC	CASSFSGRTSYEQYF
.	.	TRBV5-6	TRBJ2-1	TGTGCCAGCAGCTTGGGATCCGGTGAGCAGTTCTTC	CASSLGSGEQFF
.	.	TRBV5-6	TRBJ2-7	TGTGCCAGCAGCTCGGGACGGTCCCTCTACGAGCAGTACTTC	CASSSGRSLYEQYF
.	.	TRBV6-5	TRBJ2-7	TGTGCCAGCAGTCCGGGGGAGAGCTCCTACGAGCAGTACTTC	CASSPGESSYEQYF
.	.	TRBV6-5	TRBJ1-3	TGTGCCAGCAGTTACACCGCGGGGACCCCTGGAAACACCATATATTTT	CASSYTAGTPGNTIYF
.	.	TRBV18	TRBJ2-7	TGTGCCAGCTCACCGGACCACTACGAGCAGTACTTC	CASSPDHYEQYF
.	.	TRBV7-9	TRBJ2-1	TGTGCCAGCAGCCTCCAAAGAGACCCTGCTGGCAATGAGCAGTTCTTC	CASSLQRDPAGNEQFF
.	.	TRBV7-8	TRBJ1-5	TGTGCCAGCAGCTTAACCGAAAGCAATCAGCCCCAGCATTTT	CASSLTESNQPQHF
TRBD1	.	TRBV6-5	TRBJ1-3	TGTGCCAGCAGCCTGGACAGGGAGACCATATATTTT	CASSLDRETIYF
.	.	TRBV30	TRBJ1-3	TGTGCCTGGGACGTTGGACGGCGAGGAAACACCATATATTTT	CAWDVGRRGNTIYF
.	.	TRBV28	TRBJ1-6	TGTGCCAGCAGCCTACCCGGCGGGCGGAATTCACCCCTCCACTTT	CASSLPGGRNSPLHF
.	.	TRBV19	TRBJ1-6	TGTGCCAGTAGTACTCGGGTCCTGAACCGGAATTCACCCCTCCACTTT	CASSTRVLNRNSPLHF
TRBD2	.	TRBV30	TRBJ2-5	TGTGCCTGGGGGACTAGCAGGGAGACCCAGTACTTC	CAWGTSRETQYF
TRBD1	.	TRBV6-7	TRBJ2-7	TGTGCCAGCAGTTACGGCGACAGGGCCCCCTCCTACGAGCAGTACTTC	CASSYGDRAPSYEQYF
.	.	TRBV7-6	TRBJ2-2	TGTGCCAGCAGCTTAGTGGGTCTAAACGGGGAGCTGTTTTTT	CASSLVGLNGELFF
.	few	TRBV15	TRBJ2-7	TGTGCCACCAGCAGAGATCCAGGACAGCACTACGAGCAGTACTTC	CATSRDPGQHYEQYF
.	.	TRBV2	TRBJ1-1	TGTGCCAGCAGTGAAGGGGTGGGATCAACTGAAGCTTTCTTT	CASSEGVGSTEAFF